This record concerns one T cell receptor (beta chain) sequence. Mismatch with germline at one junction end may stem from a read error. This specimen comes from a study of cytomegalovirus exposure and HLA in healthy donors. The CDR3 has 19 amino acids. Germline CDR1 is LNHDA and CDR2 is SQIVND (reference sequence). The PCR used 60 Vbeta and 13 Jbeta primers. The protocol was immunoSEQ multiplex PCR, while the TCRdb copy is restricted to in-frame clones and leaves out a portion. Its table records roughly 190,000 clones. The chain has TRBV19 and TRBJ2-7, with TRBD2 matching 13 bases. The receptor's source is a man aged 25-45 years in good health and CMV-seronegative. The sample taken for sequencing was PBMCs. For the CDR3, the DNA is TGTGCCGGTAGGCAAACAGAAGGACTAGCGGGAGTACTATCGTACGAGCAGTACTTC. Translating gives CAGRQTEGLAGVLSYEQYF.